This is a list of T cell receptor beta chains from one sample in a study of human T cells and chemical hapten exposure. TCRdb re-derived calls from the RACE reads in MiXCR, one entry per CDR3 protein. Of around 300,000 distinct CDR3 sequences detected, about 7.7% appear once; the ten largest clones hold 0.9% to 1.5%. The starting material was whole blood, obtained in connection with sensitization to the hapten diphenylcyclopropenone (DPC). The source is a man younger than 35 with alopecia areata. Some clones in this sample may be carry-over from other donors' samples. CDR3s include the opening cysteine and the closing phenylalanine or tryptophan. Each record gives: CDR3 protein, CDR3 DNA, D gene, V gene, J gene, clone size. A D gene is named only where the DNA matches it firmly. Size is stated for part of the rows, as once, few or many counts, or as a class when the clone is expanded.

CASARQGDYGYTF	TGTGCCAGCGCACGGCAGGGTGATTATGGCTACACCTTC	.	TRBV28	TRBJ1-2	few
CASSPTTGRGYTEAFF	TGTGCCAGCAGTCCCACGACAGGGCGAGGGTACACTGAAGCTTTCTTT	TRBD1	TRBV28	TRBJ1-1	.
CASSFTWASNQPQHF	TGTGCCAGCAGCTTCACCTGGGCGTCCAATCAGCCCCAGCATTTT	.	TRBV7-2	TRBJ1-5	few
CASSQDAGLAAETQYF	TGCGCCAGCAGCCAAGATGCGGGACTAGCGGCAGAGACCCAGTACTTC	TRBD2	TRBV4-3	TRBJ2-5	few
CASSVDTSYNEQFF	TGTGCCAGCAGCGTGGACACCTCCTACAATGAGCAGTTCTTC	.	TRBV9	TRBJ2-1	.
CAISESVRGLTDTQYF	TGTGCCATCAGTGAGTCGGTCAGGGGGCTCACAGATACGCAGTATTTT	TRBD1	TRBV10-3	TRBJ2-3	few
CASSLMPQGATRTDTQYF	TGCGCCAGCAGCTTGATGCCCCAGGGAGCAACTCGCACAGATACGCAGTATTTT	.	TRBV5-1	TRBJ2-3	.
CASSLGTGSNTGELFF	TGTGCCAGCAGTTTGGGCACAGGCTCGAACACCGGGGAGCTGTTTTTT	.	TRBV28	TRBJ2-2	many
CSVEDPGAEAFF	TGCAGCGTTGAAGATCCCGGCGCTGAAGCTTTCTTT	.	TRBV29-1	TRBJ1-1	many
CASSFSLRDRGRREQFF	TGTGCCAGCAGTTTCAGCCTTCGGGACAGGGGGCGCAGGGAGCAGTTCTTC	TRBD1	TRBV12-3/TRBV12-4	TRBJ2-1	many
CASSYFGASNEKLFF	TGTGCCAGCAGTTACTTCGGGGCCTCGAATGAAAAACTGTTTTTT	.	TRBV6-2/TRBV6-3	TRBJ1-4	.
CASRRTGGEDGEQFF	TGTGCCAGCAGAAGAACTGGAGGGGAAGATGGTGAGCAGTTCTTC	.	TRBV7-9	TRBJ2-1	few
CASSPRPSLAKNIQYF	TGTGCCAGCAGCCCGAGACCCTCCTTAGCCAAAAACATTCAGTACTTC	.	TRBV27	TRBJ2-4	.
CASSTKFSDTQYF	TGTGCCAGCAGTACAAAGTTTTCAGATACGCAGTATTTT	.	TRBV6-2/TRBV6-3	TRBJ2-3	.